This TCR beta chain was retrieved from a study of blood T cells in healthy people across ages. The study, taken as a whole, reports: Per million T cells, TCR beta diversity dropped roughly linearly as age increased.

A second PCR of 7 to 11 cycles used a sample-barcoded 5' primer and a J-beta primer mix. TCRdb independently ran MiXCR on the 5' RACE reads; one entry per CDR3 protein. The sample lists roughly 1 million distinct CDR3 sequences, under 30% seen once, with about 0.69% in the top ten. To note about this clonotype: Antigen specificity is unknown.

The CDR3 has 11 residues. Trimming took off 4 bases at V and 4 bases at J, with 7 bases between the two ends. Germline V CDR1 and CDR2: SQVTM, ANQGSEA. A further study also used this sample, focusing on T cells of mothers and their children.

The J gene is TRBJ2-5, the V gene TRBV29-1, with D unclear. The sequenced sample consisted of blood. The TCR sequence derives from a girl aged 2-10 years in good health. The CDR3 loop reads CSVGGRETQYF. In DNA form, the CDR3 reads TGCAGCGTTGGTGGGCGAGAGACCCAGTACTTC.